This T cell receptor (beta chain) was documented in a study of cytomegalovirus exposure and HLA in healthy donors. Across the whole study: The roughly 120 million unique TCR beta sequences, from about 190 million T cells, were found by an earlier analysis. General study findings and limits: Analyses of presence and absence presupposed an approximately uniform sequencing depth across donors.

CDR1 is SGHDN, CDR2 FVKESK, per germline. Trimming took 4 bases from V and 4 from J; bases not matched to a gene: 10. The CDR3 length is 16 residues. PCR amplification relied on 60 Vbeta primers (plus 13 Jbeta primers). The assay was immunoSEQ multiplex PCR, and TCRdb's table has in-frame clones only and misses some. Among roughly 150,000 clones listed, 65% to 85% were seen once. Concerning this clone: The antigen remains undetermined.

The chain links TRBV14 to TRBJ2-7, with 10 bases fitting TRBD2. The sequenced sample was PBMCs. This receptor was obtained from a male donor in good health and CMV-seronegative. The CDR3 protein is CASSPMGLAGEYEQYF. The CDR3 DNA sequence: TGTGCCAGCAGCCCTATGGGGCTAGCGGGGGAGTACGAGCAGTACTTC. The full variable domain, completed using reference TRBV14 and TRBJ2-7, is EAGVTQFPSHSVIEKGQTVTLRCDPISGHDNLYWYRRVMGKEIKFLLHFVKESKQDESGMPNNRFLAERTGGTYSTLKVQPAELEDSGVYFCASSPMGLAGEYEQYFGPGTRLTVT.